Presented here are 14 T cell receptor beta chains from one specimen sequenced in a study of blood T cell repertoires in COVID-19. Assay: immunoSEQ multiplex PCR; the TCRdb copy retains only in-frame clones and omits some. The data hold tens of thousands of clones, with about 79% observed a single time. Source material: peripheral blood. These receptor sequences come from a man in his 70s with acute or convalescent COVID-19.

The J gene is TRBJ1-4, the V gene TRBV12-3 or TRBV12-4; D call uncertain. V was clipped by 4 bases and J by 8 bases, with 8 bases between them. This CDR3 has 12 residues. In DNA, the CDR3 is TGTGCCAGCAGTTCCTCGGAGGAAAAACTGTTTTTT. It codes for CASSSSEEKLFF.

V gene TRBV7-9 combines with J gene TRBJ1-2; tentative D call: TRBD1 (6 bases). V lost 1 base to trimming and J lost 8 bases, with 17 bases between them. The CDR3 is made up of 15 amino acids. Germline V gene sequence: CDR1 SEHNR, CDR2 FQNEAQ (reference sequence). CDR3 loop: CASSLGGQPSMGYTF. Written as DNA, the CDR3 is TGTGCCAGCAGCTTAGGGGGGCAACCCTCTATGGGCTACACCTTC.

V usage is TRBV29-1 and J usage is TRBJ1-1; D is undetermined. The germline V gene encodes CDR1 SQVTM and CDR2 ANQGSEA. The CDR3 contains 13 residues. With 6 bases removed from V and 0 bases from J, the gap between germline ends came to 11 bases. Here the CDR3 reads CSVRRGMNTEAFF. CDR3 nucleotide sequence: TGCAGCGTCCGTCGGGGTATGAACACTGAAGCTTTCTTT.

The V gene is TRBV5-8, the J gene TRBJ2-1; 10 bases line up with TRBD2. The CDR3 covers 17 residues. Germline trimming cut 2 bases from V and 6 bases from J; bases unmatched to any gene: 11. Germline CDR1 is SGHTS and CDR2 is YDEGEE. DNA of the CDR3: TGTGCCAGCAGCTTCGAGCTAGCGGGAGAAACGGGCAATGAGCAGTTCTTC. Translation gives CASSFELAGETGNEQFF.

The chain uses TRBV6-2 or TRBV6-3 and TRBJ1-2; 7 bases map to TRBD1. Per the germline V gene, CDR1 is MNHEY and CDR2 is SVGEGT. V shed 6 bases and J 8 bases; nucleotides not matched to a gene: 6. The CDR3 runs 12 residues. The CDR3 sequence is CASSRDSRGYTF. CDR3 in DNA: TGTGCCAGCAGCCGGGACAGCCGGGGCTACACCTTC.

This chain connects TRBV5-4 to TRBJ2-7, with D unclear. The CDR3 length is 14 residues. Per the germline V gene, CDR1 is SGHNT and CDR2 is YYREEE (reference sequence). Trimming cost V 5 bases and J 0 bases, with 12 bases left between them. The CDR3 sequence: CASRLTTSSYEQYF. CDR3 nucleotide sequence: TGTGCCAGCAGACTTACTACGAGCTCCTACGAGCAGTACTTC.

This clone was counted only a few times. The genes are TRBV7-3 and TRBJ2-5, with D tentatively TRBD2 (5 bases). The CDR3 is 15 residues long. CDR1 is SGHTA and CDR2 is FQGTGA in the germline V gene. Trimming removed 1 base at V and 1 base at J, with 10 bases between. The CDR3: CASSLIRGPQETQYF. The CDR3 DNA sequence: TGTGCCAGCAGCTTAATCCGGGGTCCCCAAGAGACCCAGTACTTC.

The rearrangement uses TRBV9 and TRBJ1-4; the D gene is possibly TRBD1 (6 bases). V was shortened by 4 bases and J by 7 bases, with 14 bases between the two germline ends. The CDR3 has 14 residues. The germline gives CDR1 SGDLS, CDR2 YYNGEE. DNA of the CDR3: TGTGCCAGCAGCCCGGGGACATCCTTTGAAAAACTGTTTTTT. This encodes CASSPGTSFEKLFF.

The chain combines TRBV7-9 with TRBJ1-5; 7 bases line up with TRBD1. Germline CDR1 SEHNR, CDR2 FQNEAQ (reference sequence). V lost 5 bases to trimming and J lost 4 bases; unmatched junction nucleotides: 5. The CDR3 has 14 amino acids. The CDR3 reads CASSQGQPNQPQHF. The CDR3, as DNA: TGTGCCAGCAGCCAGGGACAGCCTAATCAGCCCCAGCATTTT.

The chain's CDR3 is CASRQQGSYEQYF. In DNA, the CDR3 is TGTGCCAGCAGGCAACAGGGTTCCTACGAGCAGTACTTC. This chain connects TRBV6-5 to TRBJ2-7, with D perhaps TRBD1 (6 bases). The germline CDR1 and CDR2 sequences are MNHEY and SVGAGI. This CDR3 spans 13 amino acids. V lost 6 bases, J lost 1 base, and 10 bases lay in between.

The genes are TRBV27 and TRBJ1-1; 7 bases line up with TRBD1. CDR3 size: 13 residues. V shed 5 bases and J 4 bases; nucleotides not matched to a gene: 4. Germline CDR1 MNHEY, CDR2 SMNVEV (reference sequence). The CDR3 region has the DNA TGTGCCAGCAGTCTTTACAGGGGCACTGAAGCTTTCTTT. It is translated as CASSLYRGTEAFF.

This chain uses TRBV27 with TRBJ2-7; D perhaps matches TRBD2 (5 bases). V lost 0 bases to trimming and J lost 1 base, with 10 bases between them. This CDR3 has 15 amino acids. CDR1 is MNHEY, CDR2 SMNVEV, per germline (reference sequence). Written as DNA, the CDR3 is TGTGCCAGCAGTTTATCCCCCGGGATATCCTACGAGCAGTACTTC. Amino acids: CASSLSPGISYEQYF.

The rearrangement uses TRBV6-5 and TRBJ1-5; D is unresolved. Germline CDR1 MNHEY, CDR2 SVGAGI. The CDR3 extends over 13 amino acids. Trimming removed 6 bases at V and 1 base at J, with 7 bases between. For the CDR3, the DNA is TGTGCCAGCAGGAGGGCAAGCAATCAGCCCCAGCATTTT. The encoded protein is CASRRASNQPQHF.

The gene calls are TRBV14 and TRBJ2-1; D remains ambiguous. CDR3 size: 15 residues. CDR1 is SGHDN, CDR2 FVKESK, per germline. V was shortened by 6 bases and J by 0 bases, with 12 bases between the two germline ends. The CDR3 loop is CASSELPSSYNEQFF. For the CDR3, the DNA is TGTGCCAGCAGTGAACTTCCAAGCTCCTACAATGAGCAGTTCTTC.